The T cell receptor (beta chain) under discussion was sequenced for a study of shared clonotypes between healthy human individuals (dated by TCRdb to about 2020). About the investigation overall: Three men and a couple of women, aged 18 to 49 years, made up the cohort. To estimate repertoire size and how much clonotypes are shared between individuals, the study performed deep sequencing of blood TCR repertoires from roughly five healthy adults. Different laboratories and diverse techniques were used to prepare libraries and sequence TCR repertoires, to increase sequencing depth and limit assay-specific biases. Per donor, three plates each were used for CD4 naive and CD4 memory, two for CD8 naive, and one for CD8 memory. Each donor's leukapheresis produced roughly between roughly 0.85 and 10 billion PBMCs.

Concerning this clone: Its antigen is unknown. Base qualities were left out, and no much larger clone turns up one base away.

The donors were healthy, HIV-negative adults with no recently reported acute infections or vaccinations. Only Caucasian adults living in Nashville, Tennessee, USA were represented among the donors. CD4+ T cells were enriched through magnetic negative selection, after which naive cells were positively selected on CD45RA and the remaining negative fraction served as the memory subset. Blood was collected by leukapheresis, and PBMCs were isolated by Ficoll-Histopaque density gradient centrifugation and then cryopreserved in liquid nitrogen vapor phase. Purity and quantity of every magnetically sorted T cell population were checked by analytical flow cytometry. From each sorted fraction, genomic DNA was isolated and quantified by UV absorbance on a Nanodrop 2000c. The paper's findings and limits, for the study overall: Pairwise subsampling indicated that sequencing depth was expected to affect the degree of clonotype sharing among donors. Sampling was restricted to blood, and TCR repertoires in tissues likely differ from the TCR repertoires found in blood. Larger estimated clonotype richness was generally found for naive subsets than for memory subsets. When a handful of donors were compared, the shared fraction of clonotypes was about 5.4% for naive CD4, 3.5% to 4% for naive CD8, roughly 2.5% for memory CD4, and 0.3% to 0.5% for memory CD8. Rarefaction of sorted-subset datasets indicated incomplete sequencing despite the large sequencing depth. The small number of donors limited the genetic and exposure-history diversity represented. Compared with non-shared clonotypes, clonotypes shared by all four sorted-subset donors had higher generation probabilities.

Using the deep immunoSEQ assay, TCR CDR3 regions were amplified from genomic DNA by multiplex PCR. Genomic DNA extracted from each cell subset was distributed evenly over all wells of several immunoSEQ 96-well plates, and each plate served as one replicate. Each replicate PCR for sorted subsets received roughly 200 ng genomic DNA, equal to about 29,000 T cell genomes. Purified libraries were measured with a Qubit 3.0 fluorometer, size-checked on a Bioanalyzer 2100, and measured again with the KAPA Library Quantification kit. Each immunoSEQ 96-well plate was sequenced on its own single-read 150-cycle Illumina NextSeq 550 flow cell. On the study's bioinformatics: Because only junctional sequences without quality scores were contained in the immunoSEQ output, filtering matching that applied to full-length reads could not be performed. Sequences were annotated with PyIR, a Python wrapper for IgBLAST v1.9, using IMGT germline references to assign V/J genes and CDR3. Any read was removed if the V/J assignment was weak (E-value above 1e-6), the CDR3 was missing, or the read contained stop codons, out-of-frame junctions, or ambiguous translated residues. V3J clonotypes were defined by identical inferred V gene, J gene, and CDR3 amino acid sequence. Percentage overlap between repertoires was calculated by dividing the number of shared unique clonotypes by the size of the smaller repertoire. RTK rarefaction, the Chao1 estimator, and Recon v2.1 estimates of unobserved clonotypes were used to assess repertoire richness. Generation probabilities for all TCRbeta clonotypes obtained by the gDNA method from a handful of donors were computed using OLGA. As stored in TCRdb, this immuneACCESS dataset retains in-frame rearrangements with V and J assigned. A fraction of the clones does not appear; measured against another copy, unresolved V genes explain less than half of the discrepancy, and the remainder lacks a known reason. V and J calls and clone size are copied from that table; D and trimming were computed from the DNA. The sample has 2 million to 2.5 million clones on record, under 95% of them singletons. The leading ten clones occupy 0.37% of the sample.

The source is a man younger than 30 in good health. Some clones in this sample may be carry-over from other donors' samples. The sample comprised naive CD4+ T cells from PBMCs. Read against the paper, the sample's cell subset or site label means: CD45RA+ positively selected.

The CDR3 protein sequence reads: CAISTRGQADTQYF. The nucleotide sequence reads TGTGCCATCAGTACACGGGGCCAGGCGGATACGCAGTATTTT. The V and J genes are TRBV10-3 and TRBJ2-3; the D gene is perhaps TRBD1 or TRBD2, each of them matching over 5 bases. CDR1 and CDR2 are drawn from the germline V gene: ENHRY, SYGVKD. Spanning cysteine to phenylalanine, the CDR3 consists of 14 amino acids. The sequence is cut down to CDR3 DNA, 42 bases in frame from base 1. Cut back by 5 bases and 6 bases, the V and J ends lie 15 bases apart.